The 26 T cell receptor beta chains reported below all come from one sample, sequenced in a study of T-cell memory formation after mild COVID-19. TCRdb ran MiXCR on the 5' RACE reads and lists one entry per CDR3 protein. The sample contains about 200,000 distinct CDR3 sequences, 9% to 10% of which appear only once. The sequenced sample consisted of PBMCs or a T cell subset sorted from them (not recorded which). These receptors came from a man aged 18 to 29 who had mild COVID-19 (a few samples of this study predate the infection). Cell type and time point are not known.

This chain uses TRBV27 with TRBJ1-5; D ambiguous. Trimming removed 3 bases at V and 2 bases at J, with 11 bases between. This CDR3 region has 15 residues. Looked up from germline, CDR1 is MNHEY and CDR2 is SMNVEV (reference sequence). Here the CDR3 DNA reads TGTGCCAGCAGTTTGGAGGGCTGGGGCAATCAGCCCCAGCATTTT. It encodes CASSLEGWGNQPQHF.

This chain connects TRBV18 to TRBJ2-3; D is uncertain. Trimming removed 2 bases at V and 2 bases at J, with 11 bases between. Per germline, CDR1 KGHSH and CDR2 LQKENI. CDR3 length equals 15 residues. The CDR3 coding sequence is TGTGCCAGCTCACCAAGGTTGGCAGACACAGATACGCAGTATTTT. It translates to CASSPRLADTDTQYF.

This clonotype was observed at least ten times. V is TRBV12-3 or TRBV12-4 and J is TRBJ1-2; TRBD1 might be the D (5 bases). The CDR3 runs 14 residues. The V end was cut by 3 bases, the J end by 4 bases, with 12 bases between. The CDR3 is CASSFRGFSYGYTF. The CDR3 DNA follows: TGTGCCAGCAGTTTTAGGGGTTTTTCCTATGGCTACACCTTC.

This clonotype turned up a few times. The chain carries TRBV5-1 and TRBJ1-1; 8 nucleotides line up with TRBD1. V lost 5 bases to trimming and J lost 5 bases; unmatched junction nucleotides: 5. This CDR3 is built from 13 residues. CDR1 is SGHRS, CDR2 YFSETQ, per germline. This CDR3 is CASSYRGWTEAFF. CDR3 nucleotide sequence: TGCGCCAGCAGTTACAGGGGGTGGACTGAAGCTTTCTTT.

This clonotype was picked up a small number of times. The J gene is TRBJ2-3, the V gene TRBV4-3; the match to TRBD1 covers 7 bases. V dropped 1 base and J dropped 4; count of bases not matched to a gene: 5. CDR3 length: 15 amino acids. From germline, CDR1 is LGHNA and CDR2 YSLEER. CDR3 DNA: TGCGCCAGCAGCCAAGGACAGGGTTGGGCAGATACGCAGTATTTT. Its translation: CASSQGQGWADTQYF.

This clonotype occurred many times. The CDR3 sequence is CASSPPGLQETQYF. CDR3 DNA sequence: TGTGCCAGCTCACCACCAGGGTTACAAGAGACCCAGTACTTC. This chain joins TRBV18 and TRBJ2-5, with D uncertain. V shed 0 bases and J shed 2 bases, with 7 bases lying between them. Germline V gene data show CDR1 as KGHSH and CDR2 as LQKENI. CDR3 length: 14 amino acids.

This clonotype was found many times. The gene calls are TRBV5-1 and TRBJ2-1, with 8 bases aligning to TRBD2. Germline CDR1 and CDR2: SGHRS and YFSETQ. The CDR3 spans 16 residues. Germline trimming cut 1 base from V and 3 bases from J; bases unmatched to any gene: 6. The CDR3 here is CASSLRRGAIYNEQFF. The CDR3 DNA follows: TGCGCCAGCAGCTTGCGGCGGGGGGCGATCTACAATGAGCAGTTCTTC.

Only one count was recorded for this clonotype. The V and J genes are TRBV5-5 and TRBJ2-2; D remains unclear. Per germline, CDR1 SGHKS and CDR2 YYEKEE (reference sequence). Between the trimmed V and J ends, which lost 5 bases and 3 bases, there was a span of 8 bases. CDR3 length equals 13 residues. CDR3 nucleotides: TGTGCCAGCAGATTTAGGGACACCGGGGAGCTGTTTTTT. Amino acid sequence: CASRFRDTGELFF.

This clonotype was counted at least ten times. The V call is TRBV7-2, the J call TRBJ2-3; D is ambiguous. V shed 1 base and J shed 7 bases, with 15 bases lying between them. Germline V gives CDR1 SGHTA, CDR2 FQGNSA. The CDR3 is 15 amino acids. In DNA, the CDR3 is TGTGCCAGCAGCTTAGATTGGGGAAAAGAGAATACGCAGTATTTT. Its translation: CASSLDWGKENTQYF.

The chain combines TRBV7-2 with TRBJ2-3; maybe TRBD2 (5 bases). This CDR3 has 15 amino acids. The germline CDR1 and CDR2 sequences are SGHTA and FQGNSA. V lost 5 bases, J lost 0 bases, and 12 bases lay in between. CDR3 sequence: CASSPRETSTDTQYF. Here the CDR3 DNA reads TGTGCCAGCAGCCCTAGGGAGACTAGCACAGATACGCAGTATTTT.

This clonotype was found many times. CDR3 in amino acids: CASSLGGGAGNEQFF. In nucleotides, the CDR3 is TGTGCCAGCAGCTTAGGCGGGGGGGCAGGGAATGAGCAGTTCTTC. This sequence joins TRBV7-3 and TRBJ2-1, with 9 bases aligning to TRBD2. The CDR3 spans 15 residues. V trimming: 2 bases; J trimming: 7 bases; junction bases outside the gene matches: 6. Germline CDR1 and CDR2: SGHTA and FQGTGA.

This clonotype was seen more than once but under ten times. The rearrangement joins TRBV5-4 to TRBJ2-1; 12 nucleotides agree with TRBD1. After removal of 3 bases from V and 7 bases from J, the junction contained 8 bases not matched to a gene. Looked up from germline, CDR1 is SGHNT and CDR2 is YYREEE (reference sequence). This CDR3 has 16 residues. CDR3 coding DNA: TGTGCCAGCAGCTCGGCCGGGACAGGGGGCTGGAATGAGCAGTTCTTC. This translates into CASSSAGTGGWNEQFF.

This clonotype was recorded at least ten times. The chain recombines TRBV5-5 with TRBJ1-5, with 7 bases that match TRBD1. This CDR3 is 14 amino acids long. CDR1 is SGHKS, CDR2 YYEKEE, per germline (reference sequence). The V and J ends lost 1 base and 7 bases, in that order; junction bases with no gene match: 5. CDR3 region: CASSLRTGDQPQHF. DNA of the CDR3: TGTGCCAGCAGCTTGAGGACAGGAGACCAGCCCCAGCATTTT.

The table lists this clonotype with a few counts. The rearrangement joins TRBV20-1 to TRBJ1-2, with a tentative D call TRBD1 (5 bases). Germline V gene data show CDR1 as DFQATT and CDR2 as SNEGSKA (reference sequence). The V and J ends lost 5 bases and 2 bases respectively, with 15 bases between them. The CDR3 contains 14 residues. The CDR3 reads CSAYPIGVNYGYTF. The CDR3, as DNA: TGCAGTGCTTACCCCATAGGGGTCAACTATGGCTACACCTTC.

This clonotype was detected many times. This chain connects TRBV10-3 to TRBJ1-3; unclear D gene. V shed 2 bases and J shed 0 bases, with 11 bases lying between them. The CDR3 is made up of 16 amino acids. Per the germline V gene, CDR1 is ENHRY and CDR2 is SYGVKD. The CDR3 protein is CAISENQPNSGNTIYF. DNA of the CDR3: TGTGCCATCAGTGAGAACCAGCCAAACTCTGGAAACACCATATATTTT.

This clonotype was seen only once. V usage is TRBV7-3 and J usage is TRBJ2-3, with 8 bases that match TRBD1. Germline V lookup: CDR1 SGHTA, CDR2 FQGTGA. The CDR3 spans 15 residues. The V gene end was trimmed by 5 bases and the J gene end by 4 bases; junction bases not matched to a gene: 8. The CDR3 bases are TGTGCCAGCAGCCTCGGACAGGGTTTCTCAGATACGCAGTATTTT. It is translated as CASSLGQGFSDTQYF.

This clonotype came up a few times. The chain recombines TRBV5-1 with TRBJ2-6; 7 nucleotides align to TRBD1. The CDR3 has 18 amino acids. Germline trimming cut 0 bases from V and 2 bases from J; bases unmatched to any gene: 8. The germline V gene encodes CDR1 SGHRS and CDR2 YFSETQ. DNA for the CDR3: TGCGCCAGCAGCTTGGGTGACAGGGCCTTTGCTGGGGCCAACGTCCTGACTTTC. It translates to CASSLGDRAFAGANVLTF.

This clonotype showed up many times. The V call is TRBV6-5, the J call TRBJ2-7; a possible D gene is TRBD2 (5 bases). CDR1 MNHEY and CDR2 SVGAGI come from the germline V gene. V lost 6 bases to trimming and J lost 2 bases, with 14 bases between them. This CDR3 region has 14 residues. DNA of the CDR3: TGTGCCAGCAGCCCTCGGCGGGCCACCTACGAGCAGTACGTC. It is translated as CASSPRRATYEQYV.

The V gene is TRBV5-1, the J gene TRBJ1-1; D perhaps matches TRBD1 (5 bases). This CDR3 has 15 amino acids. Germline CDR1 reads SGHRS; CDR2 reads YFSETQ. Trimming left V 2 bases short and J 6 bases short, with 17 bases between. CDR3 sequence: CASSLLQGLGAEAFF. The DNA for the CDR3 is TGCGCCAGCAGCTTACTCCAGGGACTTGGCGCTGAAGCTTTCTTT.

The genes are TRBV9 and TRBJ1-2; D might be TRBD1 (6 bases). V lost 4 bases to trimming and J lost 8 bases, with 18 bases between them. CDR3 length equals 14 residues. Per germline, CDR1 SGDLS and CDR2 YYNGEE. CDR3: CASSRETGLVGYTF. CDR3 sequence (DNA): TGTGCCAGCAGCCGAGAGACAGGTTTGGTGGGCTACACCTTC. Combining the CDR3 with reference TRBV9 and TRBJ1-2 gives the whole variable domain DSGVTQTPKHLITATGQRVTLRCSPRSGDLSVYWYQQSLDQGLQFLIQYYNGEERAKGNILERFSAQQFPDLHSELNLSSLELGDSALYFCASSRETGLVGYTFGSGTRLTVV.

The chain recombines TRBV18 with TRBJ1-1; 7 nucleotides agree with TRBD1. V dropped 2 bases and J dropped 7; count of bases not matched to a gene: 4. CDR3 length: 13 residues. The germline V gene has CDR1 KGHSH and CDR2 LQKENI. The CDR3 coding sequence is TGTGCCAGCTCACCAACCACAGGGGTTGAAGCTTTCTTT. This translates into CASSPTTGVEAFF.

This clonotype was found many times. The J gene is TRBJ1-2, the V gene TRBV11-2; D perhaps matches TRBD1 (5 bases). Germline CDR1 is SGHAT and CDR2 is FQNNGV. The CDR3 extends over 13 amino acids. V lost 3 bases and J 4 bases, leaving 9 bases between the germline ends. CDR3 nucleotides: TGTGCCAGCAGCTTTAACAGGAGCTATGGCTACACCTTC. Amino acid sequence: CASSFNRSYGYTF.

The chain recombines TRBV10-3 with TRBJ2-7; D is unclear. Deletions cut 0 bases from V and 1 base from J, with 7 bases between. This CDR3 contains 14 residues. The V gene's germline CDR1 is ENHRY and CDR2 SYGVKD. CDR3 in amino acids: CAISESGESYEQYV. The CDR3 nucleotides read TGTGCCATCAGTGAGTCTGGGGAATCCTACGAGCAGTACGTC.

This clonotype has at least ten counts. The chain carries TRBV7-9 and TRBJ2-3; TRBD1 might be the D (5 bases). Germline V gene sequence: CDR1 SEHNR, CDR2 FQNEAQ (reference sequence). The CDR3 covers 14 residues. The V and J ends lost 3 bases and 6 bases respectively, with 13 bases between them. The DNA for the CDR3 is TGTGCCAGCAGCTTCTCTGCAAGGGGTGATACGCAGTATTTT. Translating gives CASSFSARGDTQYF.

The rearrangement uses TRBV2 and TRBJ2-5; weak D call: TRBD2 (6 bases). CDR3 length equals 14 residues. V dropped 3 bases and J dropped 5 bases, with 13 bases sitting between them. Germline loops: CDR1 SNHLY, CDR2 FYNNEI. CDR3 in DNA: TGTGCCAGCAGTGAGATATCGGGGAGGGAGACCCAGTACTTC. It is translated as CASSEISGRETQYF.

This clonotype was seen more than once but under ten times. The V call is TRBV5-1, the J call TRBJ2-5; tentatively, D is TRBD2 (6 bases). Trimming cost V 3 bases and J 2 bases, with 14 bases left between them. Germline CDR1 is SGHRS and CDR2 is YFSETQ. The CDR3 is made up of 15 amino acids. CDR3 loop: CASSSTGEPQETQYF. The CDR3 nucleotides are TGCGCCAGCAGCTCGACGGGGGAACCTCAAGAGACCCAGTACTTC.